The entry that follows covers one T cell receptor (beta chain) sequence. These data originate in a study of blood T cell repertoires in COVID-19. Germline V gives CDR1 LNHDA, CDR2 SQIVND (reference sequence). The CDR3 extends over 16 amino acids. The V and J ends lost 7 bases and 5 bases, in that order; junction bases with no gene match: 8. In the original analysis: Estimation of nucleated cell counts was performed using reference gene primer amplification. The protocol was immunoSEQ multiplex PCR, while the TCRdb copy is restricted to in-frame clones and leaves out a portion. V and J calls and clone size follow that table, whereas D and trimming were derived from the DNA. The table shows under 100,000 clones, with around 87% occurring only once.

The receptor was isolated from a human donor in a cohort sampled during active COVID-19. This chain uses TRBV19 with TRBJ2-1; 13 nucleotides agree with TRBD2. Sequencing was done on a sample of peripheral blood. The CDR3 nucleotides read TGTGCCAGTACCCGGACTAGCGGGAGTAATGACAATGAGCAGTTCTTC. It translates to CASTRTSGSNDNEQFF.